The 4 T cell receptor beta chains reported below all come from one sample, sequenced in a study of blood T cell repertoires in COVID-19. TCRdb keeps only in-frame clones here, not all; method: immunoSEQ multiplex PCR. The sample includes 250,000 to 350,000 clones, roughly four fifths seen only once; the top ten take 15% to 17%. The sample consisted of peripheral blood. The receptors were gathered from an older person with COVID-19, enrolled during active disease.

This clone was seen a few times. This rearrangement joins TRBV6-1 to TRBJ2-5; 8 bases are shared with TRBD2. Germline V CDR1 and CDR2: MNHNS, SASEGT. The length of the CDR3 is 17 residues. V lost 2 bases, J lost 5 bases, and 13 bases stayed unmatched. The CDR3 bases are TGTGCCAGCAGTGAATACAAACTGACCGGGAGGGTGGAGACCCAGTACTTC. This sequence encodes CASSEYKLTGRVETQYF.

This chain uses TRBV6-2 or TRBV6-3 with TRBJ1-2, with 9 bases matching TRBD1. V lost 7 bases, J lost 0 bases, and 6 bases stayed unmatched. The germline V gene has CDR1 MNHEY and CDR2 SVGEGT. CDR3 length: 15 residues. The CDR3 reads CASTPGQGTNYGYTF. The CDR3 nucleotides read TGTGCCAGCACCCCAGGACAGGGGACTAACTATGGCTACACCTTC.

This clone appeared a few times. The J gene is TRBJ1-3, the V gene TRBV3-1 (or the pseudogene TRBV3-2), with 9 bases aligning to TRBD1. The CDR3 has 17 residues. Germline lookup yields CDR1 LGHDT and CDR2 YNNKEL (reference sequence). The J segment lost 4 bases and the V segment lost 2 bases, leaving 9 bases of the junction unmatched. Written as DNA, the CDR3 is TGTGCCAGCAGCCAAAACCCGGGACAGGGATCAGGAAACACCATATATTTT. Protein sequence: CASSQNPGQGSGNTIYF.

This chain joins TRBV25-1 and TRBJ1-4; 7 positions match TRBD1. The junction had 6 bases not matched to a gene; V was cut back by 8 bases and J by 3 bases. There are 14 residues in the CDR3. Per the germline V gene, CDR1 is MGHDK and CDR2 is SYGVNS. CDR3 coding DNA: TGTGCCAGCCTCGAGACAGGGCCTAATGAAAAACTGTTTTTT. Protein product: CASLETGPNEKLFF.